One sample yielded the 11 T cell receptor beta chains listed below, sequenced in a study of CXCR3-negative and CXCR3-positive naive CD8 T cells. General observations from the study: Greater hydrophobicity was found in TRB CDR3s of CXCR3-positive naive cells than of CXCR3-negative naive cells.

In preparing the TRB cDNA libraries, 5' RACE with UMI labels was used. With the 5' RACE reads reprocessed, TCRdb shows one record per CDR3 protein and no DNA. This listing includes some 100,000 distinct CDR3 sequences. Their antigen targets remain unknown. Input material: naive CXCR3+ CD8+ T cells from blood. Documented subset: CD45RO-CCR7+CD27+CD95- naive CD8+ T cells expressing CXCR3 (TNR3+). These TCRs come from a human donor in good health. Some clones in this sample may be carry-over from other donors' samples.

The gene calls are TRBV5-4 and TRBJ2-7; TCRdb selects TRBD2, and the lack of DNA leaves this call unchecked. The CDR3 sequence is 13 residues long. CDR1 SGHNT and CDR2 YYREEE come from the germline V gene (reference sequence). The chain's CDR3 is CASSFGTNYEQYF. Full variable domain (outside the CDR3, taken from reference TRBV5-4 and TRBJ2-7): ETGVTQSPTHLIKTRGQQVTLRCSSQSGHNTVSWYQQALGQGPQFIFQYYREEENGRGNFPPRFSGLQFPNYSSELNVNALELDDSALYLCASSFGTNYEQYFGPGTRLTVT.

The rearrangement joins TRBV11-2 to TRBJ2-2. Germline V gives CDR1 SGHAT, CDR2 FQNNGV. The CDR3 spans 16 residues. CDR3 protein: CASSSDGFANTGELFF.

The gene calls are TRBV7-9 and TRBJ1-1. The germline V gene has CDR1 SEHNR and CDR2 FQNEAQ (reference sequence). This CDR3 has 20 residues. The CDR3: CASSLAWIQVERDLGTEAFF.

This rearrangement joins TRBV2 to TRBJ1-5; the TCRdb call, TRBD1, lacks DNA for checking. This CDR3 is 16 amino acids long. Germline CDR1 and CDR2: SNHLY and FYNNEI. The CDR3 sequence: CASSDPGIGSNQPQHF.

The chain carries TRBV6-2 or TRBV6-3 and TRBJ2-1; checking the TCRdb D call of TRBD2 is not possible without DNA. This CDR3 spans 20 amino acids. Germline CDR1 and CDR2: MNHEY and SVGEGT. CDR3 protein: CASSSDQLADEISSYNEQFF.

This chain links TRBV4-2 with TRBJ2-1; without DNA, the TCRdb call of TRBD2 cannot be checked. From germline, CDR1 is LGHNA and CDR2 YNFKEQ. The CDR3 has 16 amino acids. The CDR3 is CASSQVRAESYNEQFF.

The chain uses TRBV5-1 and TRBJ2-1; the D call from TCRdb, TRBD1, cannot be confirmed without DNA. Germline V CDR1 and CDR2: SGHRS, YFSETQ. CDR3 length: 13 residues. The CDR3 loop is CASSLDRYNEQLF.

This chain uses TRBV6-6 with TRBJ2-7; TCRdb proposes TRBD2, but this gene call is untestable without DNA. Germline V gene lookup returns CDR1 MNHNY and CDR2 SVGAGI (reference sequence). CDR3 size: 16 residues. The CDR3 spells CASSGLAGGPSYEQYF.

The rearrangement uses TRBV7-9 and TRBJ2-5; TCRdb returns TRBD1, unconfirmable since there is no DNA. The CDR3 consists of 13 residues. CDR1 and CDR2 (germline): SEHNR, FQNEAQ (reference sequence). The CDR3 sequence is CASSPPGSETQYF.

The chain has TRBV12-3 or TRBV12-4 and TRBJ1-4. This CDR3 region has 14 residues. The CDR3 loop reads CASSLAPANEKLFF.

The gene calls are TRBV7-2 and TRBJ2-7; TCRdb returns TRBD2, unconfirmable since there is no DNA. This CDR3 contains 16 residues. Germline assignment: CDR1 SGHTA and CDR2 FQGNSA. CDR3 region: CASSLPAGEGHYEQYF.